This TCR beta chain is drawn from a study of T cell repertoires in cytomegalovirus infection. Overall study: HLA-B-restricted CMV epitopes that are well studied, plus recently identified HLA-C-restricted ones, were used by the study. CMV infection together with matching HLA type was indicated by public TCR beta signatures.

The trim removed 7 bases at V and 11 bases at J, leaving 13 bases unmatched. The CDR3 is made up of 16 amino acids. The germline V gene has CDR1 MDHEN and CDR2 SYDVKM. On this clonotype itself: Antigen unknown.

The study's findings and limits: Cumulative public TCR beta family frequency identified CMV carriers with the relevant HLA. The ex vivo response was dominated by HLA-C-restricted CMV-specific TCR beta clonotypes.

Via MiXCR, TCRdb re-called the reads, giving one row per CDR3 protein. The sample contains about 700,000 distinct CDR3 sequences, roughly 36% of which appear only once. The rearrangement uses TRBV28 and TRBJ1-6; 11 nucleotides align to TRBD1. The receptor was derived from a human donor in good health (CMV status not recorded). Some clones in this sample may be carry-over from other donors' samples. Sequenced here: cultured PBMCs, sampled from culture after CMV antigen stimulation. The CDR3 DNA reads TGTGCCAGCAACCGACCAGGGGGACAGGGGGATCCACCCCTCCACTTT. Amino acid sequence: CASNRPGGQGDPPLHF. Variable domain in full (rest from reference TRBV28 and TRBJ1-6): DVKVTQSSRYLVKRTGEKVFLECVQDMDHENMFWYRQDPGLGLRLIYFSYDVKMKEKGDIPEGYSVSREKKERFSLILESASTNQTSMYLCASNRPGGQGDPPLHFGNGTRLTVT.